This T cell receptor (beta chain) comes out of a study of blood T cells in healthy people across ages. General study points: Donors of long life had a larger count of naive CD4+ cells and greater diversity than aged donors. Since the PBMCs were unsorted, naive and antigen-experienced cells could not be conclusively compared.

Next came a second PCR, run for about 6 to 12 cycles, which used a sample-barcoded 5' primer along with a J-beta primer mix. Through a template-switch adaptor with 12 random nucleotides, each cDNA molecule received a tag. TCRdb re-called the 5' RACE reads with MiXCR, one entry per CDR3 protein. In the table there are 270,000 or so distinct CDR3 sequences, 27% of which are singletons. Note on this clonotype: Its cognate antigen is unknown.

Per germline, CDR1 SQVTM and CDR2 ANQGSEA. V was clipped by 4 bases and J by 0 bases, with 10 bases between them. The CDR3 is 15 residues long. V gene TRBV29-1 combines with J gene TRBJ2-6, with D unresolved. This TCR was sampled from a woman in her 70s in good health. Sequences were obtained from blood. The CDR3 nucleotides are TGCAGCGTTGTTGACGGCAGCTCTGGGGCCAACGTCCTGACTTTC. It is translated as CSVVDGSSGANVLTF.